This paragraph covers one T cell receptor (beta chain) sequence. The CDR3 is 13 residues long. Germline values: CDR1 GTSNPN, CDR2 SVGIG (reference sequence). Trimming took 0 bases from V and 5 from J, leaving 8 bases between them. These data are taken from a study of cytomegalovirus exposure and HLA in healthy donors. The PCR contained 60 Vbeta and 13 Jbeta primers. Here immunoSEQ multiplex PCR was the method, and the copy in TCRdb shows in-frame clones only, minus some. The data show around 200,000 clones, with 70% to 75% seen just once and over 4% held by the top ten. The receptor was isolated from a man aged 25 to 45 in good health and CMV-seropositive. Sequencing input: PBMCs. The chain has TRBV30 and TRBJ1-5; D is perhaps TRBD1 (5 bases). The CDR3 protein is CAWSVAGDQPQHF. The DNA of the CDR3 is TGTGCCTGGAGTGTGGCGGGGGATCAGCCCCAGCATTTT.